This TCR beta chain was recovered during a study of cytomegalovirus exposure and HLA in healthy donors. Study summary: Prior work identified around 120 million unique TCR beta sequences in 150 million to 200 million T cells. Whole-study findings and limits: A later analysis linked a missense variant in DCLRE1C to the trimming of TCR beta V and J genes.

The CDR3 loop spans 18 amino acids. Germline CDR1 is SGHTA and CDR2 is FQGTGA. The V gene end was trimmed by 2 bases and the J gene end by 3 bases; junction bases not matched to a gene: 13. It was with 60 Vbeta and 13 Jbeta primers that the PCR ran. Generated by immunoSEQ multiplex PCR, the TCRdb table keeps only in-frame clones and is missing some. The repertoire holds approximately 120,000 clones, with more than 75% as singletons. Comment on this clone: What it recognizes is unknown.

This chain joins TRBV7-3 and TRBJ1-1; TRBD1 aligns across 9 bases. The sequence came from a man aged 35 to 55 in good health and CMV-seronegative. Specimen: PBMCs. The CDR3 reads CASSLDNAGTGMYTEAFF. The DNA of the CDR3 is TGTGCCAGCAGCTTAGATAATGCCGGGACAGGGATGTACACTGAAGCTTTCTTT.